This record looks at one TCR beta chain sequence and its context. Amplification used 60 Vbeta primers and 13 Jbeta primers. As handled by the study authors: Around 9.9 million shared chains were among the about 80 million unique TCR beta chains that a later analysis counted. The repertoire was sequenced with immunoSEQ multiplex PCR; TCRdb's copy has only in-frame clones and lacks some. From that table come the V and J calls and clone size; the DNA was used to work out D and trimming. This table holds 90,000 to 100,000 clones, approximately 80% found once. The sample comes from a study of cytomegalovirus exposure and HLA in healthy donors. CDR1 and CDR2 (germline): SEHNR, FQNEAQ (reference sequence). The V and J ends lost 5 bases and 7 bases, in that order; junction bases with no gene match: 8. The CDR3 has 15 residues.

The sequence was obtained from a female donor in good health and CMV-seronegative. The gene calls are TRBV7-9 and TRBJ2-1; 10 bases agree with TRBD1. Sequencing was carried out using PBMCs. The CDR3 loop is CASSRRTGGHNEQFF. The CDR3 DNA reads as TGTGCCAGCAGCCGGAGGACAGGGGGTCATAATGAGCAGTTCTTC.